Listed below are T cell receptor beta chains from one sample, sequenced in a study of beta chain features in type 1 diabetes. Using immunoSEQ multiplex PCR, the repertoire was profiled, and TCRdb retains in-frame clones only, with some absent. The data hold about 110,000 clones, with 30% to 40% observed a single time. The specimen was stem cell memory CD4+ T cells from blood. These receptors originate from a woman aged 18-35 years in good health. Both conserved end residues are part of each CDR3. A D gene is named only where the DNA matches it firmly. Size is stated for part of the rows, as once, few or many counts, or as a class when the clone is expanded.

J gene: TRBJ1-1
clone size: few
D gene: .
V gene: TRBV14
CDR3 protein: CASSQLSHRNTEAFF
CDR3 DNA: TGTGCCAGCAGCCAATTGAGCCACCGGAACACTGAAGCTTTCTTT

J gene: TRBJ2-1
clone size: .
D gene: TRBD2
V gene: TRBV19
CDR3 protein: CASSSGRGYNEQFF
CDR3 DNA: TGTGCCAGTAGTAGCGGGAGGGGGTACAATGAGCAGTTCTTC

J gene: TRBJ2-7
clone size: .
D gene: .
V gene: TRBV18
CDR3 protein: CASSPLNSYEQYF
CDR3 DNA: TGTGCCAGCTCACCCCTAAACTCCTACGAGCAGTACTTC

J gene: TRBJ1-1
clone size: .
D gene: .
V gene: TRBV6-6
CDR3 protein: CASNGGGAEAFF
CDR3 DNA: TGTGCCAGCAACGGGGGAGGCGCTGAAGCTTTCTTT

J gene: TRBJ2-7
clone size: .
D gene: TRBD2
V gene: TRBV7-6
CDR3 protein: CASSSGTSGEHF
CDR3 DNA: TGTGCCAGCAGCTCCGGGACTAGCGGAGAACATTTC

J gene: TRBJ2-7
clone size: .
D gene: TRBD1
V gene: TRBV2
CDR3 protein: CASTQMGTVYEQYF
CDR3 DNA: TGTGCCAGCACCCAAATGGGGACAGTCTACGAGCAGTACTTC

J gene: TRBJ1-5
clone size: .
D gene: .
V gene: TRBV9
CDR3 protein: CASSPTGGNQPQHF
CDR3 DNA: TGTGCCAGCAGTCCTACGGGGGGCAATCAGCCCCAGCATTTT

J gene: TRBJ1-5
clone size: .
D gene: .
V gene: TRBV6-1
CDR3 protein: CASRSSLDQPQHF
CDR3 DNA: TGTGCCAGCAGGTCCTCCCTCGATCAGCCCCAGCATTTT

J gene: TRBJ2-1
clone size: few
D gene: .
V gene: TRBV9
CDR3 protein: CASSVAPSSYNEQFF
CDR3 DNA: TGTGCCAGCAGCGTAGCCCCGAGCTCCTACAATGAGCAGTTCTTC

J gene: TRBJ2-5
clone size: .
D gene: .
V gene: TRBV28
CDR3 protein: CASSLRQGRRGQETQYF
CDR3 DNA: TGTGCCAGCAGTTTACGACAAGGCAGACGTGGGCAAGAGACCCAGTACTTC

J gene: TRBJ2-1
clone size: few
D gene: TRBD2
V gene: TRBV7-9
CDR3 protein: CASSPTSGWYNEQFF
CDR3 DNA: TGTGCCAGCAGCCCGACTAGCGGGTGGTACAATGAGCAGTTCTTC

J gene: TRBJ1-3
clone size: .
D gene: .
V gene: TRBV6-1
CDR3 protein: CASSERGNTIYF
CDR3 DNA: TGTGCCAGCAGTGAGAGAGGAAACACCATATATTTT

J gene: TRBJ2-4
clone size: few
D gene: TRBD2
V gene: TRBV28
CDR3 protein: CAAGTSGERGNIQYF
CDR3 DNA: TGTGCCGCTGGGACTAGCGGGGAGCGGGGAAACATTCAGTACTTC

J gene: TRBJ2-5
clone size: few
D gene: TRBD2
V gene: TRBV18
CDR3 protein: CASSPLTSGKETQYF
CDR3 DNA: TGTGCCAGCTCACCACTTACTAGCGGGAAAGAGACCCAGTACTTC

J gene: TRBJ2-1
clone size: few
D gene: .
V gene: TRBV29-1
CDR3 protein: CSVVPRTSWAYYNEQFF
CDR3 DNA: TGCAGCGTCGTACCTCGAACCTCCTGGGCCTACTACAATGAGCAGTTCTTC

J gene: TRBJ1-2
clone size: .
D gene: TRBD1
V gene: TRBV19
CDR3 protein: CASTFRTGDGYTF
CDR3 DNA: TGTGCCAGTACCTTCAGGACAGGAGATGGCTACACCTTC

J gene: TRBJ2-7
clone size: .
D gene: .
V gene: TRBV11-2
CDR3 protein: CASSPRGGYVSYEQYF
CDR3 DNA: TGTGCCAGCAGCCCCCGGGGTGGGTATGTGTCCTACGAGCAGTACTTC

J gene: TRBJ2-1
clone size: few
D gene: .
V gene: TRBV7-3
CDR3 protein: CASSLPPYNEQFF
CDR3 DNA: TGTGCCAGCAGCTTACCCCCATACAATGAGCAGTTCTTC

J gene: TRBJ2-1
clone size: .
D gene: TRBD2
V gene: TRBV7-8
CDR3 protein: CASATRLAGYNEQFF
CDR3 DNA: TGTGCCAGCGCGACCCGACTAGCGGGCTACAATGAGCAGTTCTTC

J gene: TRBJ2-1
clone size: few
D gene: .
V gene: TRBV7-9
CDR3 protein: CASSFGQRFSSYNEQFF
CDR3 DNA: TGTGCCAGCAGCTTCGGCCAGCGGTTTAGCTCCTACAATGAGCAGTTCTTC

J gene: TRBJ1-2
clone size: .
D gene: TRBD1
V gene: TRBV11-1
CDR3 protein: CASSWDSYGYTF
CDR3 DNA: TGTGCCAGCAGCTGGGACAGCTATGGCTACACCTTC

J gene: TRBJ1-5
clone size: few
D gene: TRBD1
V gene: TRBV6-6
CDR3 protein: CASSVGQGRQPQHF
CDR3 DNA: TGTGCCAGCAGTGTAGGACAGGGCCGTCAGCCCCAGCATTTT

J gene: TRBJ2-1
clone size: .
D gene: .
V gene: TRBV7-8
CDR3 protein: CASSLILSLVPYNEQFF
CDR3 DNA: TGTGCCAGCAGCTTAATTTTATCCCTAGTTCCCTACAATGAGCAGTTCTTC

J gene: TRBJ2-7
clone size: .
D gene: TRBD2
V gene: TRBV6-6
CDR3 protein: CASSYGAGAEEQYF
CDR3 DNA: TGTGCCAGCAGTTACGGGGCGGGAGCAGAAGAGCAGTACTTC

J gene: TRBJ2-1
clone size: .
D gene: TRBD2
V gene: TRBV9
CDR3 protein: CASSPQRGLAVYNEQFF
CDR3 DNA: TGTGCCAGCAGCCCACAAAGGGGACTAGCGGTTTACAATGAGCAGTTCTTC

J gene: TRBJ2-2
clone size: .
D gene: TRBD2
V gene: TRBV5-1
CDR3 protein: CASSFWTSGSTGELFF
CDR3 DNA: TGCGCCAGCAGCTTCTGGACTAGCGGATCCACCGGGGAGCTGTTTTTT

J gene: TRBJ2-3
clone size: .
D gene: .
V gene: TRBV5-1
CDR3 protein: CASSLGGGSSDTQYF
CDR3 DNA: TGCGCCAGCAGCTTGGGAGGTGGGAGTTCAGATACGCAGTATTTT

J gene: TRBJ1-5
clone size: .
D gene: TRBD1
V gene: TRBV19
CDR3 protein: CASKRQGIGSNQPQHF
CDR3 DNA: TGTGCCAGTAAACGACAGGGGATCGGTAGCAATCAGCCCCAGCATTTT

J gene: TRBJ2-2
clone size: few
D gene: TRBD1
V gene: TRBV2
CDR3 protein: CASMRGTGPRTGELFF
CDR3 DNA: TGTGCCAGCATGAGGGGGACAGGGCCGCGTACCGGGGAGCTGTTTTTT

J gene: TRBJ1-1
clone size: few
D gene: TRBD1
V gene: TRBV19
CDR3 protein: CASSLQGAGRHTEAFF
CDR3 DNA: TGTGCCAGTAGTCTACAGGGGGCAGGTCGGCACACTGAAGCTTTCTTT

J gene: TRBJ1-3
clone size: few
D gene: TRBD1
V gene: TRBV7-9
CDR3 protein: CASSRGTASAYF
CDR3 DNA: TGTGCCAGCAGCAGAGGGACAGCCTCCGCATATTTT

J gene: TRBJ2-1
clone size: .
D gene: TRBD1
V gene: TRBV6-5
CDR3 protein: CASSRQGEQFF
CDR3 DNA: TGTGCCAGCAGCAGACAGGGTGAGCAGTTCTTC

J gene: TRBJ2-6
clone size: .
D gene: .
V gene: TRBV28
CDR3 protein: CASSSNREPGANVLTF
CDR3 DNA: TGTGCCAGCAGTTCTAACAGGGAACCTGGGGCCAACGTCCTGACTTTC

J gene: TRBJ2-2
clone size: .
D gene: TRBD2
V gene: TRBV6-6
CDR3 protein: CASSYRGAGELFF
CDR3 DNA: TGTGCCAGCAGTTATCGGGGGGCCGGGGAGCTGTTTTTT

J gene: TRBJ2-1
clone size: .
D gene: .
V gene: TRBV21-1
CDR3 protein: CASSETPGQRYNEQFF
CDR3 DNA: TGTGCCAGCAGCGAAACTCCGGGACAGCGATACAATGAGCAGTTCTTC

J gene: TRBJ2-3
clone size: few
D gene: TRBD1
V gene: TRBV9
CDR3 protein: CASSVVGTGFGSTDTQYF
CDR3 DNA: TGTGCCAGCAGCGTAGTCGGGACAGGGTTTGGTAGCACAGATACGCAGTATTTT

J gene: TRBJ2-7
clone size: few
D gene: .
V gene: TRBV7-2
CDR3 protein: CASSYNLYEQYF
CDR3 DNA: TGTGCCAGCAGCTACAACCTCTACGAGCAGTACTTC

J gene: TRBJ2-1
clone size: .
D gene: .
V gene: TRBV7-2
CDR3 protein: CASSLASGGNEQFF
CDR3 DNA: TGTGCCAGCAGCTTAGCTAGCGGAGGCAATGAGCAGTTCTTC

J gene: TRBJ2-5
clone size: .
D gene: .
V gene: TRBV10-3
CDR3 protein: CAIRDSQETQYF
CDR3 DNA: TGTGCCATCAGGGACAGCCAAGAGACCCAGTACTTC

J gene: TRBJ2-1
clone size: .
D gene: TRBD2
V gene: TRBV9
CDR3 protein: CASSVANRGRALNEQFF
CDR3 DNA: TGTGCCAGCAGCGTAGCTAACCGAGGGAGGGCCCTCAATGAGCAGTTCTTC

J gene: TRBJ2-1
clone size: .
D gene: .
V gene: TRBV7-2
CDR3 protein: CASSLVEVGFQGEQFF
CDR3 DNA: TGTGCCAGCAGCTTAGTCGAGGTAGGCTTCCAGGGGGAGCAGTTCTTC

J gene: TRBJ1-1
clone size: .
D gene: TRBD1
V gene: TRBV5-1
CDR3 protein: CASRVRQGVTEAFF
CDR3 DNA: TGCGCCAGCAGGGTTCGACAGGGCGTTACTGAAGCTTTCTTT

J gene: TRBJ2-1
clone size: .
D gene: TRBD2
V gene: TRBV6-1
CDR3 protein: CASSEAILAGGDNEQFF
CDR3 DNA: TGTGCCAGCAGTGAAGCGATACTAGCGGGAGGGGACAATGAGCAGTTCTTC

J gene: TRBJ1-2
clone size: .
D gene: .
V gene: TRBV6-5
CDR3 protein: CASSYSPTVNGYTF
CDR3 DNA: TGTGCCAGCAGTTACTCACCGACTGTGAATGGCTACACCTTC

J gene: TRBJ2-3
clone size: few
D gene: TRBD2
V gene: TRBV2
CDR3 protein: CASELTSGKTDTQYF
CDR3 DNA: TGTGCCAGCGAACTGACTAGCGGGAAGACGGATACGCAGTATTTT

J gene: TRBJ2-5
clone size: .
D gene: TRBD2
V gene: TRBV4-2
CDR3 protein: CASSQDLGLDRETQYF
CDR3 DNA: TGTGCCAGCAGCCAAGACTTAGGACTAGATCGAGAGACCCAGTACTTC

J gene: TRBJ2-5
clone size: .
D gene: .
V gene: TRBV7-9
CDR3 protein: CASSRGRRRLLETQYF
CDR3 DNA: TGTGCCAGCAGCCGTGGACGAAGGAGGTTGTTGGAGACCCAGTACTTC

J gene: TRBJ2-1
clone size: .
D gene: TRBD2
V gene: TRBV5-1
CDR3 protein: CASSKGLAAYNEQFF
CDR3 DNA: TGCGCCAGCAGCAAGGGACTAGCGGCTTACAATGAGCAGTTCTTC

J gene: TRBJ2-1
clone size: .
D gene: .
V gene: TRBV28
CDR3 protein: CASSLAPYEQFF
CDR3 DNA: TGTGCCAGCAGTTTGGCCCCCTATGAGCAGTTCTTC

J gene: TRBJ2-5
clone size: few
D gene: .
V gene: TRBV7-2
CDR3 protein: CASSWGGLAPRETQYF
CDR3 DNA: TGTGCCAGCAGCTGGGGGGGGCTAGCGCCCAGGGAGACCCAGTACTTC

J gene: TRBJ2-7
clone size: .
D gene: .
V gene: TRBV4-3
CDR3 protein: CASSQATGFHEQYF
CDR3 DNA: TGCGCCAGCAGCCAAGCTACAGGGTTCCACGAGCAGTACTTC